A single sample is the source of the 28 T cell receptor beta chains below, sequenced in a study of identical twins. TCRdb processed the 5' RACE reads anew with MiXCR; each CDR3 protein has one entry. The sample gives around 370,000 distinct CDR3 sequences, around 9% of which show up once; over 7% is in the top ten. The sequenced material came from naive T cells sorted from blood. The receptors come from a woman aged 45-65 years in good health.

This clonotype appeared many times. The CDR3 region has the DNA TGTGCCAGCAGCTTGCTTGGACAAGTCCAAGAGACCCAGTACTTC. Its translation is CASSLLGQVQETQYF. The chain uses TRBV7-3 and TRBJ2-5; a weak D match, TRBD1 (5 bases). CDR3 length equals 15 residues. CDR1 is SGHTA and CDR2 is FQGTGA in the germline V gene. The V gene lost 3 bases and the J gene lost 1 base, with 12 bases spanning the gap.

Turning to this clonotype: One junction end disagrees with the germline gene, perhaps due to a read error. The rearrangement uses TRBV2 and TRBJ2-5; possibly TRBD1 for D (6 bases). The CDR3 consists of 12 residues. Per the germline V gene, CDR1 is SNHLY and CDR2 is FYNNEI. CDR3 in amino acids: CASSENRVDPCF. DNA for the CDR3: TGTGCCAGCAGTGAAAACAGGGTGGACCCCTGCTTC.

This clonotype has more than one count but fewer than ten. This chain's CDR3 is CASRVGLAGGPYNEQFF. CDR3 DNA: TGCGCCAGCCGGGTCGGGCTAGCGGGAGGGCCGTACAATGAGCAGTTCTTC. The chain uses TRBV4-1 and TRBJ2-1; 12 bases agree with TRBD2. The CDR3 is 17 residues long. Germline lookup yields CDR1 MGHRA and CDR2 YSYEKL. V dropped 8 bases and J dropped 4; count of bases not matched to a gene: 12.

The chain carries TRBV7-2 and TRBJ2-5; 10 bases line up with TRBD1. Trimming took 5 bases from V and 3 from J; bases not matched to a gene: 12. CDR1 is SGHTA, CDR2 FQGNSA, per germline. CDR3 length equals 17 residues. The CDR3 reads CASSTFLPGTGEETQYF. The CDR3 DNA reads as TGTGCCAGCAGCACCTTCCTACCCGGGACAGGGGAAGAGACCCAGTACTTC. Filled out from reference TRBV7-2 and TRBJ2-5, the complete variable domain reads GAGVSQSPSNKVTEKGKDVELRCDPISGHTALYWYRQSLGQGLEFLIYFQGNSAPDKSGLPSDRFSAERTGGSVSTLTIQRTQQEDSAVYLCASSTFLPGTGEETQYFGPGTRLLVL.

The chain carries TRBV6-1 and TRBJ2-3; D is perhaps TRBD2 (7 bases). V lost 1 base and J 3 bases, leaving 11 bases between the germline ends. CDR3 length: 15 amino acids. Germline values: CDR1 MNHNS, CDR2 SASEGT. Here the CDR3 reads CASSEVGGATDTQYF. The CDR3 DNA sequence: TGTGCCAGCAGTGAAGTTGGGGGGGCAACAGATACGCAGTATTTT.

In this sample, this clonotype turned up a few times. The chain carries TRBV20-1 and TRBJ2-3; D is uncertain. V lost 2 bases and J 4 bases, leaving 13 bases between the germline ends. CDR3 length equals 14 residues. Germline V gene lookup returns CDR1 DFQATT and CDR2 SNEGSKA (reference sequence). CDR3 region: CSARSGNGADTQYF. DNA for the CDR3: TGCAGTGCTAGATCTGGCAACGGTGCAGATACGCAGTATTTT.

The CDR3 DNA is TGTGCCACCATAAATGACAGGTCTTTGACAGATACGCAGTATTTT. Protein: CATINDRSLTDTQYF. The chain links TRBV6-5 to TRBJ2-3; a weak D match, TRBD1 (6 bases). The CDR3 sequence is 15 residues long. Trimming took 10 bases from V and 3 from J, leaving 20 bases between them. Germline-derived CDR1 and CDR2 are MNHEY and SVGAGI.

The chain employs TRBV6-4 and TRBJ2-7; D uncertain. Trimming removed 0 bases from V and 3 bases from J, with 6 bases in between. Germline assignment: CDR1 MRHNA and CDR2 SNTAGT. The length of the CDR3 is 13 residues. The CDR3 DNA is TGTGCCAGCAGTGACTCGGGCGACTACGAGCAGTACGTC. Translated, it gives CASSDSGDYEQYV.

This clonotype was seen only a few times. The V call is TRBV11-2, the J call TRBJ2-1; no clear D. Germline assignment: CDR1 SGHAT and CDR2 FQNNGV. V was cut by 5 bases and J by 9 bases, with 17 bases left in between. The CDR3 loop spans 14 amino acids. Written as DNA, the CDR3 is TGTGCCAGCAGCCCTCAAAGGAGTCCCGGTGAGCAGTTCTTC. As protein: CASSPQRSPGEQFF. Together with reference TRBV11-2 and TRBJ2-1, the CDR3 gives the full variable domain: EAGVAQSPRYKIIEKRQSVAFWCNPISGHATLYWYQQILGQGPKLLIQFQNNGVVDDSQLPKDRFSAERLKGVDSTLKIQPAKLEDSAVYLCASSPQRSPGEQFFGPGTRLTVL.

The chain recombines TRBV4-1 with TRBJ2-1; 7 bases fit TRBD2. Germline-derived CDR1 and CDR2 are MGHRA and YSYEKL. This CDR3 spans 15 amino acids. With V trimmed by 4 bases and J by 1 base, 4 bases remained unmatched. The CDR3 loop reads CASSLSGMSYNEQFF. CDR3 nucleotide sequence: TGCGCCAGCAGCCTCAGCGGGATGTCCTACAATGAGCAGTTCTTC.

This clonotype was detected a few times. This chain links TRBV29-1 with TRBJ2-3; either TRBD1 or TRBD2 may fit D (6 bases each). V gave up 2 bases and J gave up 1 base, with 16 bases separating them. Germline-derived CDR1 and CDR2 are SQVTM and ANQGSEA. The CDR3 totals 16 residues. This chain's CDR3 is CSVEWTGAPRTDTQYF. The CDR3 DNA is TGCAGCGTTGAATGGACGGGGGCCCCCCGCACAGATACGCAGTATTTT.

Concerning this clonotype itself: At one boundary the junction diverges from the germline segment, which might be a read error. The gene calls are TRBV18 and TRBJ1-2; 7 bases agree with TRBD1. CDR1 is KGHSH and CDR2 is LQKENI in the germline V gene. This CDR3 comprises 14 residues. The CDR3 sequence is CASSRGQDSYGYPF. The CDR3 DNA follows: TGTGCCAGCTCACGAGGACAGGATAGCTATGGCTACCCCTTC.

The chain employs TRBV27 and TRBJ2-2; D uncertain. The CDR3 runs to 13 residues. Trimming left V 5 bases short and J 0 bases short, with 4 bases between. From germline, CDR1 is MNHEY and CDR2 SMNVEV (reference sequence). Written as DNA, the CDR3 is TGTGCCAGCAGTACATCGAACACCGGGGAGCTGTTTTTT. It codes for CASSTSNTGELFF.

V gene TRBV20-1 combines with J gene TRBJ2-1; perhaps TRBD2 as D (5 bases). The germline gives CDR1 DFQATT, CDR2 SNEGSKA (reference sequence). The CDR3 has 16 residues. The ends were cut back, 1 base at V and 7 bases at J, with 20 bases in the middle. Here the CDR3 DNA reads TGCAGTGCTAGAGTAGGTAGGGCTAGCCCTAGGAATGAGCAGTTCTTC. Translated, it gives CSARVGRASPRNEQFF.

This clonotype was picked up a small number of times. The V call is TRBV29-1, the J call TRBJ2-3; TRBD1 matches at 7 bases. Germline-derived CDR1 and CDR2 are SQVTM and ANQGSEA. With 7 bases clipped from V and 5 bases from J, the junction kept 9 bases outside the gene matches. CDR3 length: 13 amino acids. DNA for the CDR3: TGCAGCGCCGTGATAGGGGGCGAAGATACGCAGTATTTT. This translates into CSAVIGGEDTQYF.

This clonotype showed up many times. V usage is TRBV19 and J usage is TRBJ2-1; TRBD2 is a possible D gene (5 bases). Looked up from germline, CDR1 is LNHDA and CDR2 is SQIVND (reference sequence). The CDR3 covers 15 residues. The ends were cut back, 1 base at V and 8 bases at J, with 15 bases in the middle. The CDR3 DNA follows: TGTGCCAGTAGTATAGTTGGCGGGCCAGGAGATGAGCAGTTCTTC. Amino acids: CASSIVGGPGDEQFF.

In this sample, this clonotype turned up a few times. The chain recombines TRBV5-6 with TRBJ1-5; no clear D. The CDR3 loop spans 13 amino acids. Germline lookup yields CDR1 SGHDT and CDR2 YYEEEE. V gave up 2 bases and J gave up 1 base, with 4 bases separating them. As DNA, the CDR3 is TGTGCCAGCAGCTTCCGGAGCAATCAGCCCCAGCATTTT. Translating gives CASSFRSNQPQHF.

The rearrangement uses TRBV20-1 and TRBJ1-4; the D is unclear. CDR3 length: 13 amino acids. The V and J ends lost 5 bases and 4 bases respectively, with 11 bases between them. CDR1 and CDR2 from the germline V gene are DFQATT and SNEGSKA (reference sequence). CDR3 region: CSAGWRDNEKLFF. For the CDR3, the DNA is TGCAGTGCTGGATGGAGGGATAATGAAAAACTGTTTTTT.

A few counts support this clonotype. The chain links TRBV6-5 to TRBJ1-1; a weak D match, TRBD1 (5 bases). The CDR3 runs to 15 residues. V gave up 2 bases and J gave up 4 bases, with 14 bases separating them. Germline CDR1 is MNHEY and CDR2 is SVGAGI. DNA for the CDR3: TGTGCCAGCAGTTACGGGGGTACCCAGGGCACTGAAGCTTTCTTT. It specifies CASSYGGTQGTEAFF.

A few counts support this clonotype. The chain joins TRBV4-1 to TRBJ2-7; D not resolved. This CDR3 spans 13 amino acids. Germline lookup yields CDR1 MGHRA and CDR2 YSYEKL. Trimming removed 5 bases from V and 0 bases from J, with 8 bases in between. The CDR3 DNA reads TGCGCCAGCAGCGCCGGCAGCTCCTACGAGCAGTACTTC. Its translation is CASSAGSSYEQYF.

With respect to this clonotype: This may come from a read error, since a much larger clone is one base off. The chain has TRBV5-1 and TRBJ2-5; 7 bases align to TRBD2. Looked up from germline, CDR1 is SGHRS and CDR2 is YFSETQ. The V segment lost 2 bases and the J segment 4 bases; nucleotides outside the gene matches: 8. The CDR3 loop spans 15 amino acids. CDR3 sequence: CASSFFQRGRETQYF. CDR3 bases: TGCGCCAGCAGCTTTTTCCAGCGGGGACGAGAGACCCAGTACTTC.

A few counts support this clonotype. V usage is TRBV11-2 and J usage is TRBJ2-5; 8 bases map to TRBD2. Per the germline V gene, CDR1 is SGHAT and CDR2 is FQNNGV. The CDR3 runs to 17 residues. V was pared by 4 bases and J by 5 bases, with 15 bases of the junction left unmatched. The CDR3 reads CASSSAGSAGGRETQYF. The CDR3 DNA is TGTGCCAGCAGCTCGGCGGGGTCGGCGGGAGGAAGGGAGACCCAGTACTTC.

The rearrangement links TRBV19 to TRBJ2-5, with 8 bases lining up with TRBD2. The CDR3 has 15 amino acids. CDR1 is LNHDA, CDR2 SQIVND, per germline (reference sequence). Germline trimming cut 3 bases from V and 0 bases from J; bases unmatched to any gene: 3. The CDR3 DNA is TGTGCCAGTAGTATGGCTAGCGGGCACCAAGAGACCCAGTACTTC. Protein product: CASSMASGHQETQYF. The variable domain in full, with the rest retrieved from reference TRBV19 and TRBJ2-5, is DGGITQSPKYLFRKEGQNVTLSCEQNLNHDAMYWYRQDPGQGLRLIYYSQIVNDFQKGDIAEGYSVSREKKESFPLTVTSAQKNPTAFYLCASSMASGHQETQYFGPGTRLLVL.

This clonotype was seen many times. The chain carries TRBV24-1 and TRBJ2-2; D is ambiguous. V was cut by 6 bases and J by 4 bases, with 5 bases left in between. CDR1 and CDR2 from the germline V gene are KGHDR and SFDVKD. The CDR3 extends over 12 amino acids. CDR3 sequence: CATSRATGELFF. The CDR3 DNA is TGTGCCACCAGTCGGGCCACCGGGGAGCTGTTTTTT.

This chain's CDR3 is CASSEFFSDTQYF. CDR3 nucleotide sequence: TGTGCCAGCAGTGAATTTTTTTCAGATACGCAGTATTTT. The V gene is TRBV25-1, the J gene TRBJ2-3, with no clear D. Looked up from germline, CDR1 is MGHDK and CDR2 is SYGVNS. This CDR3 spans 13 amino acids. V lost 1 base to trimming and J lost 4 bases, with 6 bases between them. The entire variable domain, with the rest obtained from reference TRBV25-1 and TRBJ2-3, is as follows: EADIYQTPRYLVIGTGKKITLECSQTMGHDKMYWYQQDPGMELHLIHYSYGVNSTEKGDLSSESTVSRIRTEHFPLTLESARPSHTSQYLCASSEFFSDTQYFGPGTRLTVL.

The rearrangement joins TRBV13 to TRBJ2-6; D is possibly TRBD2 (6 bases). V gave up 1 base and J gave up 1 base, with 17 bases separating them. From germline, CDR1 is PRHDT and CDR2 FYEKMQ (reference sequence). CDR3 length: 19 residues. Written as DNA, the CDR3 is TGTGCCAGCAGCTTAGAGGAGGGGAGTCGCGTTTCTGGGGCCAACGTCCTGACTTTC. It specifies CASSLEEGSRVSGANVLTF.

This clonotype has a single count. It is unclear where the CDR3 begins or ends on the DNA, so no DNA is shown, and the CDR3 is as TCRdb lists it. The V gene is TRBV20-1, the J gene TRBJ2-7; TRBD1 reflects the table's D call only, with no check against the DNA. The length of the CDR3 is 11 amino acids, counting both ends. CDR1 is DFQATT and CDR2 is SNEGSKA in the germline V gene (reference sequence). The CDR3 region is CIFFGQYEQYV.

V is TRBV11-3 and J is TRBJ2-1; TRBD2 might be the D (5 bases). Germline-derived CDR1 and CDR2 are SGHNT and YENEEA. The CDR3 consists of 16 residues. Trimming took off 1 base at V and 0 bases at J, with 10 bases between the two ends. Written as DNA, the CDR3 is TGTGCCAGCAGCTTAGCCGGGATTAGCTCCTACAATGAGCAGTTCTTC. Translating gives CASSLAGISSYNEQFF.